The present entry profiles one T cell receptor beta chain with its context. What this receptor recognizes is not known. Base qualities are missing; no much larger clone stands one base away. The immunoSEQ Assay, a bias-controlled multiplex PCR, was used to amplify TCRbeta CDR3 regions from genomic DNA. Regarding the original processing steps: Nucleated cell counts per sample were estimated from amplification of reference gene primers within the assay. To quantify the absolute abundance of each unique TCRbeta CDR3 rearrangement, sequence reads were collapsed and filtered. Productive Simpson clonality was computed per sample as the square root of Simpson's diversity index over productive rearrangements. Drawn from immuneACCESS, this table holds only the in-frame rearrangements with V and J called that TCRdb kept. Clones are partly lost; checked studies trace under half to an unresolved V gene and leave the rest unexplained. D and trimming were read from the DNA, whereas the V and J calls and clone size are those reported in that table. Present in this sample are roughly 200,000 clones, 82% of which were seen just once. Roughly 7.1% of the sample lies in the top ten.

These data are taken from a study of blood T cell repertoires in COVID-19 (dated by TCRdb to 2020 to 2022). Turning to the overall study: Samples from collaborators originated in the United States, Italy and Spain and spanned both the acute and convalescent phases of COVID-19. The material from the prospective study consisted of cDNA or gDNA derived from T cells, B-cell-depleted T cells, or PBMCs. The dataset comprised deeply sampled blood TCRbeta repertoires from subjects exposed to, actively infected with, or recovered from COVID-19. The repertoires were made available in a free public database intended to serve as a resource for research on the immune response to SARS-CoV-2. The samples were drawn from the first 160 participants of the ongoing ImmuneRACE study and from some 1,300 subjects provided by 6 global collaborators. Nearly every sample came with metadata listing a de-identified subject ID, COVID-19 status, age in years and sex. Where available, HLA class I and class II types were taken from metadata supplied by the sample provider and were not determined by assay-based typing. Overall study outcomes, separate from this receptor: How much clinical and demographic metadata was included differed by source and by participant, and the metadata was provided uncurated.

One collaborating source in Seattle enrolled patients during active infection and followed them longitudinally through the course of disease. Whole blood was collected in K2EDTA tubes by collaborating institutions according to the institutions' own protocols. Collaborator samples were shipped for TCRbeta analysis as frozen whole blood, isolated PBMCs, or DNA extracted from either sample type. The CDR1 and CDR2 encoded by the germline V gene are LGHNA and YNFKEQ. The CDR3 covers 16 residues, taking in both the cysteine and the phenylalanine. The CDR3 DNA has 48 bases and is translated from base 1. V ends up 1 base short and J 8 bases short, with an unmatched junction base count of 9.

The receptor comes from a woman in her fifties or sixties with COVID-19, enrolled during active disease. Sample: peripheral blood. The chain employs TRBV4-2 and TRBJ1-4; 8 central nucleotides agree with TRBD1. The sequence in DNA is TGTGCCAGCAGCCAAGTTGCCCAGGGGGCGGAGGAAAAACTGTTTTTT. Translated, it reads CASSQVAQGAEEKLFF.